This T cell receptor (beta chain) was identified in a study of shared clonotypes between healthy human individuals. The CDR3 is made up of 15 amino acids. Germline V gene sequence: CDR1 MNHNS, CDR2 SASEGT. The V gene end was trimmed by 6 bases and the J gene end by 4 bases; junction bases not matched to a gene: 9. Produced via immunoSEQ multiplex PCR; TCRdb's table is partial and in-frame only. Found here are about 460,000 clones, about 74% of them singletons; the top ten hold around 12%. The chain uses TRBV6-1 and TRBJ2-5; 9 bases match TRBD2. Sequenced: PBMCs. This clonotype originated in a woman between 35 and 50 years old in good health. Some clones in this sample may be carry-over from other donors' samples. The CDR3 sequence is CASRGSGRPRETQYF. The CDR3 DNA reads TGTGCCAGCAGGGGGAGCGGGAGGCCACGAGAGACCCAGTACTTC.